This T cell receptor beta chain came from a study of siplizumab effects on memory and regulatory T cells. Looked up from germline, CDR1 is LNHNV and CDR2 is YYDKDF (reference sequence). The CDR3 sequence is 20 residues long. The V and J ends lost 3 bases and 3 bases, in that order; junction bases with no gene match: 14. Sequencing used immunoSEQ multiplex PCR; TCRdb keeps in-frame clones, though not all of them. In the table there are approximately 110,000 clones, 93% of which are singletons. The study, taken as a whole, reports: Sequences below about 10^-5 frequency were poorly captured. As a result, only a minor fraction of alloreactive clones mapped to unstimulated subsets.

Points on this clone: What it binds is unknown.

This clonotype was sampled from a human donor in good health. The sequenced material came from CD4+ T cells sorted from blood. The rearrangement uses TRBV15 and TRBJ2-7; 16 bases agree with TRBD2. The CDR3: CATSSSSPGLAGGSVYEQYF. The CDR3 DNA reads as TGTGCCACCAGCAGTTCCTCCCCGGGACTAGCGGGAGGGAGTGTCTACGAGCAGTACTTC.